These 8 T cell receptor beta chains originate from one sample sequenced in a study of CD8 T cells in Susac syndrome. Reverse transcription of roughly 0.45 to 1 ug RNA was performed with random hexamers. TCRdb fed the immunoSEQ multiplex PCR reads into MiXCR, producing one record per CDR3 protein. Of about 120,000 distinct CDR3 sequences listed, around 95% are singletons. The sample comprised CD4+ T cells from PBMCs. The source of these receptors is a human donor in good health.

This chain connects TRBV5-1 to TRBJ2-5; D is perhaps TRBD1 (5 bases). Looked up from germline, CDR1 is SGHRS and CDR2 is YFSETQ. This CDR3 region has 13 residues. V lost 0 bases and J 6 bases, leaving 9 bases between the germline ends. Written as DNA, the CDR3 is TGCGCCAGCAGCTTGGGGCCAGGGCAGACCCAGTACTTC. Translated: CASSLGPGQTQYF. The complete variable domain, with remaining parts taken from reference TRBV5-1 and TRBJ2-5, reads KAGVTQTPRYLIKTRGQQVTLSCSPISGHRSVSWYQQTPGQGLQFLFEYFSETQRNKGNFPGRFSGRQFSNSRSEMNVSTLELGDSALYLCASSLGPGQTQYFGPGTRLLVL.

The chain links TRBV6-4 to TRBJ2-1; tentatively, D is TRBD2 (6 bases). The germline V gene encodes CDR1 MRHNA and CDR2 SNTAGT. This CDR3 has 14 residues. V lost 4 bases, J lost 7 bases, and 14 bases lay in between. This CDR3 is CASSADLAPNEQFF. In nucleotides, the CDR3 is TGTGCCAGCAGTGCCGATCTAGCGCCTAATGAGCAGTTCTTC.

J is TRBJ2-7 and V is TRBV6-5; D unresolved. Trimming removed 2 bases from V and 7 bases from J, with 12 bases in between. In germline, CDR1 is MNHEY, CDR2 SVGAGI. The CDR3 spans 13 residues. In nucleotides, the CDR3 is TGTGCCAGCAGTTACGGTCTCCTTCGGGAGCAGTACTTC. The encoded protein is CASSYGLLREQYF.

This rearrangement joins TRBV5-1 to TRBJ2-1; D could derive from TRBD1 or TRBD2 (5 bases each). Trimming shortened V by 0 bases and J by 7 bases, and 11 bases separated the two germline ends. The CDR3 sequence is 14 residues long. Germline V CDR1 and CDR2: SGHRS, YFSETQ. The CDR3 region has the DNA TGCGCCAGCAGCTTGGGGGCCGAGGGGAATGAGCAGTTCTTC. As protein: CASSLGAEGNEQFF.

This clonotype was counted once. The rearrangement links TRBV7-3 to TRBJ1-6; the match to TRBD1 covers 7 bases. This CDR3 comprises 15 residues. V was pared by 5 bases and J by 1 base, with 2 bases of the junction left unmatched. Germline lookup yields CDR1 SGHTA and CDR2 FQGTGA. The CDR3 DNA reads as TGTGCCAGCAGCACGACAGGGTCCTATAATTCACCCCTCCACTTT. It specifies CASSTTGSYNSPLHF.

This clonotype was picked up a small number of times. The chain recombines TRBV12-3 or TRBV12-4 with TRBJ1-3, with D possibly being TRBD1 (6 bases). This CDR3 region has 14 residues. The V end lost 6 bases, the J end lost 4 bases, and 13 bases lay between the germline ends. The CDR3 DNA sequence: TGTGCCAGCAGCTATACAGGGTCAGGAAACACCATATATTTT. It is translated as CASSYTGSGNTIYF.

The V gene is TRBV28, the J gene TRBJ2-3, with D possibly being TRBD2 (7 bases). The CDR3 loop spans 12 amino acids. Trimming took off 6 bases at V and 5 bases at J, with 9 bases between the two ends. Germline loops: CDR1 MDHEN, CDR2 SYDVKM. The CDR3 reads CASRGGGDTQYF. DNA of the CDR3: TGTGCCAGCAGAGGGGGGGGAGATACGCAGTATTTT.

The chain combines TRBV23-1 with TRBJ2-2; no definite D call. TRBV23-1 is an ORF, with its function uncertain. This CDR3 is 18 amino acids long. Between the trimmed V and J ends, which lost 3 bases and 0 bases, there was a span of 17 bases. Here the CDR3 reads CASSHPQSRPTNTGELFF. CDR3 bases: TGCGCCAGCAGTCATCCCCAAAGCAGGCCTACGAACACCGGGGAGCTGTTTTTT.